This T cell receptor (beta chain) was obtained from a study of cytomegalovirus exposure and HLA in healthy donors. Germline V CDR1 and CDR2: SGHTA, FQGTGA. This CDR3 has 13 amino acids. The J segment lost 9 bases and the V segment lost 3 bases, leaving 7 bases of the junction unmatched. Both 60 Vbeta primers and 13 Jbeta primers went into the PCR. The table came from immunoSEQ multiplex PCR; TCRdb's copy has only in-frame clones and leaves some out. The table records 100,000 to 150,000 clones, 75% to 85% of them present only once. The rearrangement joins TRBV7-3 to TRBJ1-2; 7 bases line up with TRBD1. This TCR was sampled from a man between 25 and 39 years old in good health and CMV-seropositive. The specimen sequenced was PBMCs. Here the CDR3 reads CASSLNSQGSYTF. In nucleotides, the CDR3 is TGTGCCAGCAGCTTGAATTCACAGGGGAGCTACACCTTC.